The sequence of this TCR beta chain was determined in a study of human T cells and chemical hapten exposure. About the research overall: 2% DPC applied to a 2 cm by 2 cm arm area sensitized donors.

Time point meaning: patch test 2, 6 weeks after DPC sensitization. The treatment here: therapeutic diphenylcyclopropenone sensitization with weekly scalp DPC. In its sample, this clonotype was seen a few times. Antigen: not known. The CDR3 has 11 amino acids. Trimming removed 3 bases at V and 6 bases at J, with 9 bases between. Per germline, CDR1 DFQATT and CDR2 SNEGSKA (reference sequence). Study-level findings and limits: PT1 expanded TCR numbers rose with patch test score.

Source study methods: Samples held a median of around 100,000 TCRs, range roughly 20,000–750,000. TCRdb called the RACE reads again in MiXCR, with one record for every CDR3 protein. These V and J calls derive from TCRdb rather than the authors' analysis. The repertoire consists of 25,000 to 30,000 distinct CDR3 sequences, with more than 8% occurring once and the leading ten covering roughly 6.6%. This sequence originates from a man aged 25-45 years with alopecia areata. Some clones in this sample may be carry-over from other donors' samples. The chain joins TRBV20-1 to TRBJ2-7; the D call may be TRBD1 or TRBD2 (5 bases each). Material: whole blood, obtained in connection with sensitization to the hapten diphenylcyclopropenone (DPC). CDR3 sequence reads: CSASEGREQYF. The CDR3 DNA reads as TGCAGTGCTAGTGAGGGGCGCGAGCAGTACTTC.